Below are 8 T cell receptor beta chains sequenced from a single sample in a study of blood T cells in healthy people across ages. A second about 6 to 12 cycle PCR used barcoded and J-beta primers. TCRdb used MiXCR to reprocess the 5' RACE reads, holding one entry per CDR3 protein. This sample has fewer than 2,000,000 distinct CDR3 sequences, with about 32% found just once. The source material was blood. Source of these receptors: a woman aged 30 to 39 in good health.

V is TRBV28 and J is TRBJ2-1; perhaps TRBD2 as D (6 bases). The CDR3 spans 15 residues. Germline-derived CDR1 and CDR2 are MDHEN and SYDVKM. The ends were cut back, 5 bases at V and 9 bases at J, with 20 bases in the middle. Here the CDR3 reads CASSKPGLLSSEQFF. CDR3 sequence (DNA): TGTGCCAGCAGTAAACCGGGACTCCTAAGCTCTGAGCAGTTCTTC. Combining the CDR3 with reference TRBV28 and TRBJ2-1 gives the whole variable domain DVKVTQSSRYLVKRTGEKVFLECVQDMDHENMFWYRQDPGLGLRLIYFSYDVKMKEKGDIPEGYSVSREKKERFSLILESASTNQTSMYLCASSKPGLLSSEQFFGPGTRLTVL.

This clonotype occurred a few times. The V and J genes are TRBV3-1 and TRBJ2-3; 14 bases match TRBD2. Germline CDR1 is LGHDT and CDR2 is YNNKEL (reference sequence). The CDR3 consists of 20 residues. With V trimmed by 2 bases and J by 4 bases, 14 bases remained unmatched. The CDR3: CASSQNPFTTSGRAADTQYF. The DNA of the CDR3 is TGTGCCAGCAGCCAAAACCCCTTTACGACTAGCGGGAGGGCGGCAGATACGCAGTATTTT.

A few counts support this clonotype. The chain uses TRBV6-5 and TRBJ2-5, with D unclear. Germline CDR1 and CDR2: MNHEY and SVGAGI. This CDR3 is built from 13 residues. Trimming shortened V by 4 bases and J by 2 bases, and 8 bases separated the two germline ends. In nucleotides, the CDR3 is TGTGCCAGCAGTTCGACTGAACAAGAGACCCAGTACTTC. Residues: CASSSTEQETQYF.

This rearrangement joins TRBV2 to TRBJ2-5; possible D gene TRBD2, 5 bases. This CDR3 has 13 amino acids. The V end lost 3 bases, the J end lost 5 bases, and 10 bases lay between the germline ends. The germline V gene has CDR1 SNHLY and CDR2 FYNNEI. For the CDR3, the DNA is TGTGCCAGCAGTGATTGGGGAGAGGAGACCCAGTACTTC. Translation: CASSDWGEETQYF.

This sequence joins TRBV11-2 and TRBJ2-5; unclear D gene. The V end was cut by 3 bases, the J end by 4 bases, with 12 bases between. This CDR3 has 14 amino acids. In germline, CDR1 is SGHAT, CDR2 FQNNGV. This chain's CDR3 is CASSFGSMGETQYF. DNA of the CDR3: TGTGCCAGCAGCTTCGGGTCCATGGGAGAGACCCAGTACTTC.

The chain combines TRBV9 with TRBJ2-1; perhaps TRBD1 as D (5 bases). The V end was cut by 0 bases, the J end by 0 bases, with 10 bases between. The CDR3 is 16 amino acids. Germline V gives CDR1 SGDLS, CDR2 YYNGEE. The CDR3 coding sequence is TGTGCCAGCAGCGTAGGGGGCCTTGGCTCCTACAATGAGCAGTTCTTC. Protein product: CASSVGGLGSYNEQFF.

The rearrangement joins TRBV20-1 to TRBJ2-7; TRBD1 is a possible D gene (5 bases). This CDR3 is built from 14 residues. Per the germline V gene, CDR1 is DFQATT and CDR2 is SNEGSKA (reference sequence). Trimming pared 0 bases from V and 3 bases from J, leaving 12 bases between. CDR3 sequence (DNA): TGCAGTGCTAGAGAAGGACAAACGAGCTACGAGCAGTACTTC. Translating it yields CSAREGQTSYEQYF.

Worth noting for this clonotype: A single base separates this from a much larger clone, so it may be a read error. This chain links TRBV27 with TRBJ2-6, with 12 bases lining up with TRBD1. CDR3 length: 17 amino acids. Looked up from germline, CDR1 is MNHEY and CDR2 is SMNVEV (reference sequence). CDR3 sequence reads: CASRSGTGGSGANVRTF. CDR3 coding DNA: TGTGCCAGCAGATCCGGGACAGGGGGCTCTGGGGCCAACGTCCGGACTTTC.